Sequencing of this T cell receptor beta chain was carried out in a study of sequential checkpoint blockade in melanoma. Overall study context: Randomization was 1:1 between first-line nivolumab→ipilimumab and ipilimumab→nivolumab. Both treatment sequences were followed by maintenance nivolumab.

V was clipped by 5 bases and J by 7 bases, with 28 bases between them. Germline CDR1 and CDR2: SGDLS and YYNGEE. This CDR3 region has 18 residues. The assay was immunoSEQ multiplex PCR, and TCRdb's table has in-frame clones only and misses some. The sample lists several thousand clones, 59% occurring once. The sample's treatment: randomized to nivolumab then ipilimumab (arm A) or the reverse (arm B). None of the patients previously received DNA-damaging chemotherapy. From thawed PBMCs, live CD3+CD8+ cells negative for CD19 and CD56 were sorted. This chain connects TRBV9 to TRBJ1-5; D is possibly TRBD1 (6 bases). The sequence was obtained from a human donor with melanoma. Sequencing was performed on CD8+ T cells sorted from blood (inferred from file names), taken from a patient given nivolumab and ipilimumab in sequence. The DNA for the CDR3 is TGTGCCAGCAGACCCTCGTTTGAAGAAGGGGGAGAATGCCAGCCCCAGCATTTT. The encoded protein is CASRPSFEEGGECQPQHF.